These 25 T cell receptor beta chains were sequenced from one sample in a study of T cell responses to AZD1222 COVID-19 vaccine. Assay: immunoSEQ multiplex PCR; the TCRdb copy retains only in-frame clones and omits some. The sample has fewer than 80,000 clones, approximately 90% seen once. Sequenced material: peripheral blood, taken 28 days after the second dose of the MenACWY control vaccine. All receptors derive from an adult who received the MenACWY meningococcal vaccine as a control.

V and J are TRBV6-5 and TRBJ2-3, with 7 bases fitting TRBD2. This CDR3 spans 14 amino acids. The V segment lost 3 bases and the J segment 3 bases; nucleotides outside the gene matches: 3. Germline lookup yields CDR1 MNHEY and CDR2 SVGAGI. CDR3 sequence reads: CASSYTRGTDTQYF. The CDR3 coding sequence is TGTGCCAGCAGTTATACGCGGGGGACAGATACGCAGTATTTT.

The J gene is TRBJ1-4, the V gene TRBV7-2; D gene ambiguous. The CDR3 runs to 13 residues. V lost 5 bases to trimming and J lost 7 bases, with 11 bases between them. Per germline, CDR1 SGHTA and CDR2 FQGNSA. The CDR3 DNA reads TGTGCCAGCAGCCCCAGGAGGTTTGAAAAACTGTTTTTT. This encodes CASSPRRFEKLFF.

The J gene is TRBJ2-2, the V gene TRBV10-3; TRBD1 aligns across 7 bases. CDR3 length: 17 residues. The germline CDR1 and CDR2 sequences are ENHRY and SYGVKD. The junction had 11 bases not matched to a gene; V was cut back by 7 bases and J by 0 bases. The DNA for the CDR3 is TGTGCCATCAAAGGCTCAGGGGGATCCGCGAACACCGGGGAGCTGTTTTTT. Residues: CAIKGSGGSANTGELFF.

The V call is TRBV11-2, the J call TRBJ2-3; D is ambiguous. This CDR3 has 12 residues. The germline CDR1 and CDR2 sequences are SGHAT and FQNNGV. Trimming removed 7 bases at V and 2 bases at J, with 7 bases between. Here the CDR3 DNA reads TGTGCCAGCACCGAATACACAGATACGCAGTATTTT. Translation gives CASTEYTDTQYF.

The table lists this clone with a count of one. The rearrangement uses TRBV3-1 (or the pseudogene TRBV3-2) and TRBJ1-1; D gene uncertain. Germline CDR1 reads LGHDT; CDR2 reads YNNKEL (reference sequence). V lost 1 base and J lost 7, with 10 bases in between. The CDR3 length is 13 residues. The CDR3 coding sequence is TGTGCCAGCAGCCAAGTCGGCTGGAATGAAGCTTTCTTT. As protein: CASSQVGWNEAFF.

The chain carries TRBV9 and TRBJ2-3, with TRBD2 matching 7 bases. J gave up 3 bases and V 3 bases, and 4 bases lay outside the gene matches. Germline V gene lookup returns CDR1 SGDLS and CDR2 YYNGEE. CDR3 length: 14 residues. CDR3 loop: CASSAGTTTDTQYF. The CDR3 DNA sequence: TGTGCCAGCAGCGCCGGGACTACTACAGATACGCAGTATTTT.

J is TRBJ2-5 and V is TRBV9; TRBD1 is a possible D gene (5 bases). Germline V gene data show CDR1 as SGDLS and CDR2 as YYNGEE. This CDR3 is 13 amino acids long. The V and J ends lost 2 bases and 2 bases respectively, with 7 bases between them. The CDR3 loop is CASSVGLQETQYF. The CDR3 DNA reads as TGTGCCAGCAGCGTGGGGCTGCAAGAGACCCAGTACTTC. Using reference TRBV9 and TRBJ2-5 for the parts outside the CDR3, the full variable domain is DSGVTQTPKHLITATGQRVTLRCSPRSGDLSVYWYQQSLDQGLQFLIQYYNGEERAKGNILERFSAQQFPDLHSELNLSSLELGDSALYFCASSVGLQETQYFGPGTRLLVL.

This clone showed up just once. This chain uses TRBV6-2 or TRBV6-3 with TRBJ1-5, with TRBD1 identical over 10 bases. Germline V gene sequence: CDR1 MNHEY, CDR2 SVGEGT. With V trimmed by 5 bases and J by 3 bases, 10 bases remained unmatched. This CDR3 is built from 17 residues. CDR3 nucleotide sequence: TGTGCCAGCAGTCGGGACAGGGGACGATCCTACAATCAGCCCCAGCATTTT. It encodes CASSRDRGRSYNQPQHF.

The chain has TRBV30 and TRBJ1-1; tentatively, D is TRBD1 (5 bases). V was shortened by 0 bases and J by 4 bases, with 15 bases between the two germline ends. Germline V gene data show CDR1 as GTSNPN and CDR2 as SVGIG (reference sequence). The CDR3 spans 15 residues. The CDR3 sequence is CAWSVKGQGRTEAFF. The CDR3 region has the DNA TGTGCCTGGAGTGTAAAGGGGCAGGGACGCACTGAAGCTTTCTTT. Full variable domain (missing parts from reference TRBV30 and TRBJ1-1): SQTIHQWPATLVQPVGSPLSLECTVEGTSNPNLYWYRQAAGRGLQLLFYSVGIGQISSEVPQNLSASRPQDRQFILSSKKLLLSDSGFYLCAWSVKGQGRTEAFFGQGTRLTVV.

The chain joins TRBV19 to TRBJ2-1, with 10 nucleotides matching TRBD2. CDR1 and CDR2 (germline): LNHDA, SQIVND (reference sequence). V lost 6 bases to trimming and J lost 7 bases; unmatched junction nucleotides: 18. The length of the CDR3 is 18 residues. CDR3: CASRSPSKSGGAGNEQFF. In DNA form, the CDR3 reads TGTGCCAGTAGATCCCCCTCTAAGAGCGGGGGGGCGGGGAATGAGCAGTTCTTC.

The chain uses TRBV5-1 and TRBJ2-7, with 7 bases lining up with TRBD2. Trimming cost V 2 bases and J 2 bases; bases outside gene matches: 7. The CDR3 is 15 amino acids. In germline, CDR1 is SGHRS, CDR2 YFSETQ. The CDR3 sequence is CASSFAAGPAYEQYF. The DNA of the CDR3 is TGCGCCAGCAGCTTCGCAGCGGGGCCCGCCTACGAGCAGTACTTC.

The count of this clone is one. CDR3 sequence reads: CASSFLLGNPADTQYF. The CDR3 DNA is TGTGCCAGCAGCTTTCTACTAGGCAACCCGGCAGATACGCAGTATTTT. The gene calls are TRBV11-2 and TRBJ2-3, with D maybe TRBD2 (5 bases). V shed 3 bases and J shed 4 bases, with 17 bases lying between them. This CDR3 has 16 amino acids. CDR1 and CDR2 (germline): SGHAT, FQNNGV.

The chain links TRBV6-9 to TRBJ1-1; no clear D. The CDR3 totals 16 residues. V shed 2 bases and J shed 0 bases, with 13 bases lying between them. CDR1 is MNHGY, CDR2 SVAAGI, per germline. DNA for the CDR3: TGTGCCAGCAGTTATGCCTCGGGCAGCCTGAACACTGAAGCTTTCTTT. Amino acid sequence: CASSYASGSLNTEAFF.

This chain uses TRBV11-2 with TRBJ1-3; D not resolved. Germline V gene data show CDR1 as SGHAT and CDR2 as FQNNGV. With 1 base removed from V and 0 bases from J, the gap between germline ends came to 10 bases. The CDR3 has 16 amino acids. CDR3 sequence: CASSLGRVGSGNTIYF. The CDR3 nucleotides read TGTGCCAGCAGCTTAGGTCGGGTTGGCTCTGGAAACACCATATATTTT.

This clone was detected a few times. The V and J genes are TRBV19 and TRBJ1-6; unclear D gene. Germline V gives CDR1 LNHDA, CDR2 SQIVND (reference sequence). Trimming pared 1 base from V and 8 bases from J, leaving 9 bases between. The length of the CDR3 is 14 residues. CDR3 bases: TGTGCCAGTAGTATAGGGCCCTGGGATTCACCCCTCCACTTT. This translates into CASSIGPWDSPLHF.

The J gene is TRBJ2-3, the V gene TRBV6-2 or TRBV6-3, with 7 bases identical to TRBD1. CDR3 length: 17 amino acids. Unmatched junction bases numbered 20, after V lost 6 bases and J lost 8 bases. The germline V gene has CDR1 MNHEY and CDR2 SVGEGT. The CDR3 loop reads CASSPPTGKKNEGTQYF. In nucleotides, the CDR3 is TGTGCCAGCAGCCCCCCGACAGGGAAGAAGAATGAGGGTACGCAGTATTTT.

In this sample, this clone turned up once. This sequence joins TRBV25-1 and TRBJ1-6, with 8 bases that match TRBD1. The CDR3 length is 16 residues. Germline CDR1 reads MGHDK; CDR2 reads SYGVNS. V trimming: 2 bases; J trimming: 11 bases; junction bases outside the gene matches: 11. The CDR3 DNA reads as TGTGCCAGCAGTGAACAAAGGCAGGGGGCTAGGACACCCCTCCACTTT. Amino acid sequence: CASSEQRQGARTPLHF. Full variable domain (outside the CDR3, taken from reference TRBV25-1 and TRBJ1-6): EADIYQTPRYLVIGTGKKITLECSQTMGHDKMYWYQQDPGMELHLIHYSYGVNSTEKGDLSSESTVSRIRTEHFPLTLESARPSHTSQYLCASSEQRQGARTPLHFGNGTRLTVT.

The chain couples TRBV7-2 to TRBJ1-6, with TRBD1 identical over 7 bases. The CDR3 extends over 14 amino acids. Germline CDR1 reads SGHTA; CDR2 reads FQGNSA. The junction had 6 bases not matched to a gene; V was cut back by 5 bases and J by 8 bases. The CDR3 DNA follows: TGTGCCAGCAGCCCAGACAGGGAAGATTCACCCCTCCACTTT. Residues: CASSPDREDSPLHF. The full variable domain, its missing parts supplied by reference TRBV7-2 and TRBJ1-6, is GAGVSQSPSNKVTEKGKDVELRCDPISGHTALYWYRQSLGQGLEFLIYFQGNSAPDKSGLPSDRFSAERTGGSVSTLTIQRTQQEDSAVYLCASSPDREDSPLHFGNGTRLTVT.

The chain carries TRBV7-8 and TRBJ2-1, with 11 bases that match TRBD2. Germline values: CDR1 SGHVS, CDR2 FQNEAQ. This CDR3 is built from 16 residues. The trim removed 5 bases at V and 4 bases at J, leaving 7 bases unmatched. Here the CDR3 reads CASSPWTSGSYNEQFF. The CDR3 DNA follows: TGTGCCAGCAGCCCTTGGACTAGCGGGTCTTACAATGAGCAGTTCTTC. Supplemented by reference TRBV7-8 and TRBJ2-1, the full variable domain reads GAGVSQSPRYKVAKRGQDVALRCDPISGHVSLFWYQQALGQGPEFLTYFQNEAQLDKSGLPSDRFFAERPEGSVSTLKIQRTQQEDSAVYLCASSPWTSGSYNEQFFGPGTRLTVL.

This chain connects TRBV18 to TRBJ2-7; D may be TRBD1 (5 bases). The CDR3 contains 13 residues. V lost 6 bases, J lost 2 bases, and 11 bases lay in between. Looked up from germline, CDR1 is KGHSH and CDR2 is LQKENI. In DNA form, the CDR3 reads TGTGCCAGCTCGGGCCCAGGGACCTACGAGCAGTACTTC. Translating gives CASSGPGTYEQYF.

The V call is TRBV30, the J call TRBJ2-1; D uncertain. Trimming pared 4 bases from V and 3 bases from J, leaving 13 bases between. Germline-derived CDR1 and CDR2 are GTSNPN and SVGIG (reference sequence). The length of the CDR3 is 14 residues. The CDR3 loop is CAWTRRRDYNEQFF. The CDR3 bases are TGTGCCTGGACCCGACGGAGAGACTACAATGAGCAGTTCTTC.

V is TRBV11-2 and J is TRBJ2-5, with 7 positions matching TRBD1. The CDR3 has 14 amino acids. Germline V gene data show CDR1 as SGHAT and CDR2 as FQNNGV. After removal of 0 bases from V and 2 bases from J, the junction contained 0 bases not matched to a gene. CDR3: CASSLDRGQETQYF. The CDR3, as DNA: TGTGCCAGCAGCTTAGACAGGGGGCAAGAGACCCAGTACTTC. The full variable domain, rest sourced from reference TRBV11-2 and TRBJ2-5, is EAGVAQSPRYKIIEKRQSVAFWCNPISGHATLYWYQQILGQGPKLLIQFQNNGVVDDSQLPKDRFSAERLKGVDSTLKIQPAKLEDSAVYLCASSLDRGQETQYFGPGTRLLVL.

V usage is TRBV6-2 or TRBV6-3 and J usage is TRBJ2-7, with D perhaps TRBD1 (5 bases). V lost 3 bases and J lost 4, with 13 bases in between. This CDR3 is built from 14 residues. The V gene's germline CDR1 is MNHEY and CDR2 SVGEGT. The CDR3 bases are TGTGCCAGCAGTTATCGGCAGGGAATTTACGAGCAGTACTTC. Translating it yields CASSYRQGIYEQYF.

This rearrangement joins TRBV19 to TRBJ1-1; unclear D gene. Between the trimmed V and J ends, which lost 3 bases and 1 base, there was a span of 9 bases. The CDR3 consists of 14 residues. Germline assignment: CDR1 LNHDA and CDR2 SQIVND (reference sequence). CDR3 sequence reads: CASSMGIQNTEAFF. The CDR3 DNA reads TGTGCCAGTAGTATGGGGATTCAGAACACTGAAGCTTTCTTT.

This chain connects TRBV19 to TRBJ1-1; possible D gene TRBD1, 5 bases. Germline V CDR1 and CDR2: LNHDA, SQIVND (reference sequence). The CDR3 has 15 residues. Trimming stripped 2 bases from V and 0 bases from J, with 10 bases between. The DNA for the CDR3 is TGTGCCAGTAGTATATTGCCAGGGATGAACACTGAAGCTTTCTTT. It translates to CASSILPGMNTEAFF.